Listed below are T cell receptor beta chains from one sample, sequenced in a study of cytomegalovirus exposure and HLA in healthy donors. The data were produced by immunoSEQ multiplex PCR, yet TCRdb's version contains in-frame clones alone and is incomplete. This sample has 160,000 or so clones, with roughly 80% found just once. The sample consisted of PBMCs. The origin of the receptors is a man aged 30 to 39 in good health and CMV-seropositive. Both conserved end residues are part of each CDR3. Each record gives: clone size, V gene, J gene, D gene, CDR3 protein, CDR3 DNA. A D gene is named only where the DNA matches it firmly. For some rows the clone size is stated as once, few or many, or as a class when expanded; others skip it.

size: NA; V: TRBV7-8; J: TRBJ1-5; D: TRBD1; CDR3: CASSWDRGDQPQHF; DNA: TGTGCCAGCAGCTGGGACAGGGGTGATCAGCCCCAGCATTTT
size: NA; V: TRBV30; J: TRBJ2-4; D: NA; CDR3: CAWSAGAKNIQYF; DNA: TGTGCCTGGAGTGCAGGGGCCAAAAACATTCAGTACTTC
size: NA; V: TRBV7-2; J: TRBJ2-7; D: TRBD2; CDR3: CASSLGSGGLYYEQYF; DNA: TGTGCCAGCAGCTTAGGTAGCGGGGGGCTCTACTACGAGCAGTACTTC
size: NA; V: TRBV5-1; J: TRBJ2-7; D: TRBD1; CDR3: CASSGGQGYEQYF; DNA: TGCGCCAGCAGCGGGGGACAGGGGTACGAGCAGTACTTC
size: NA; V: TRBV19; J: TRBJ2-3; D: NA; CDR3: CASSRTGESDTQYF; DNA: TGTGCCAGTAGTAGAACGGGGGAGTCAGATACGCAGTATTTT
size: NA; V: TRBV9; J: TRBJ2-7; D: NA; CDR3: CASSVGGTIGHEQYF; DNA: TGTGCCAGCAGCGTAGGGGGCACCATCGGCCACGAGCAGTACTTC
size: once; V: TRBV10-2; J: TRBJ1-5; D: NA; CDR3: CASREGSLDSNQPQHF; DNA: TGCGCCAGCAGGGAGGGTAGCCTTGATAGCAATCAGCCCCAGCATTTT
size: NA; V: TRBV5-1; J: TRBJ2-5; D: NA; CDR3: CASSLGPQETQYF; DNA: TGCGCCAGCAGCTTGGGGCCGCAAGAGACCCAGTACTTC
size: NA; V: TRBV7-9; J: TRBJ1-4; D: TRBD1; CDR3: CASSLPLTGGFEKLFF; DNA: TGTGCCAGCAGCTTACCTTTGACAGGGGGCTTTGAAAAACTGTTTTTT
size: NA; V: TRBV6-1; J: TRBJ1-4; D: NA; CDR3: CASSEGGRYNEKLFF; DNA: TGTGCCAGCAGTGAAGGAGGAAGGTATAATGAAAAACTGTTTTTT